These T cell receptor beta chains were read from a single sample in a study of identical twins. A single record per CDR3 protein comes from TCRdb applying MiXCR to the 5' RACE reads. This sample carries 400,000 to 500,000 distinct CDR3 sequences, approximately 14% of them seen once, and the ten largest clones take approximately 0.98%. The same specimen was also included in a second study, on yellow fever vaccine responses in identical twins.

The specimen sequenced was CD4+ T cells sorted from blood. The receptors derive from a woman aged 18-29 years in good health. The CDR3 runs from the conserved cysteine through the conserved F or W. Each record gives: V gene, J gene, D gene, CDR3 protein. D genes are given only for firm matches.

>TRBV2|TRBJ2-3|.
CASKVVWGTDTQYF
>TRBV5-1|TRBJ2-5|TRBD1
CASSRDGTGGGKTQYF
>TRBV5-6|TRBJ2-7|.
CASSLGGRVSYEQYF
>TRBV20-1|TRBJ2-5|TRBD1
CSARVGQGARETQYF
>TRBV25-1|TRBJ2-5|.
CASSEGTTGPQETQYF
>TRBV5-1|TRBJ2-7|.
CASSFKDEQYF
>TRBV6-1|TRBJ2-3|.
CASRPEAGDTQYF
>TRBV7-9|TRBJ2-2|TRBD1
CASTSGQGAGELFF
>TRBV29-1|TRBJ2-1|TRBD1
CSVRQGHNEQFF
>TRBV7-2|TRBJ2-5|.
CASSQAGAEGETQYF
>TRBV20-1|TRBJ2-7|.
CSAQWGRSSYEQYF
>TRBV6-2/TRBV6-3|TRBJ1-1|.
CASSSNLGTPEEFTEAFF
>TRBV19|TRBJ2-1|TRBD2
CASSIIEAGGNEQFF
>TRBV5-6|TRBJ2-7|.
CAISPGLRGTTSFSYEQYF